The clone carrying this TCR beta chain was seen repeatedly, ten times or more. Its antigen is not known. This entry comes from a study of CD8 T cells in ankylosing spondylitis. Library preparation for TCR beta used quantitative 5'-RACE with molecular barcodes. TCRdb passed the 5' RACE reads through MiXCR, listing each CDR3 protein once. In the table there are more than 500,000 distinct CDR3 sequences, 5.3% of which are singletons. General study findings and limits: A number of the motif variants had already been described in reactive arthritis synovial fluid and blood. Researchers reportedly found disease-linked clones significantly enriched in matched ankylosing spondylitis synovial fluid. Characteristic of ankylosing spondylitis blood, it appeared, was a TCR beta motif comprising several highly homologous variants.

Looked up from germline, CDR1 is DFQATT and CDR2 is SNEGSKA (reference sequence). This CDR3 is 14 amino acids long. This chain connects TRBV20-1 to TRBJ2-1; weak D call: TRBD2 (7 bases). The receptor comes from a male donor with ankylosing spondylitis. The material sequenced was blood, either unsorted or a sorted T cell fraction (not recorded which). The CDR3 loop reads CSPRGGAQNNEQFF. The CDR3 bases are TGCAGCCCAAGGGGGGGGGCCCAAAACAATGAGCAGTTCTTC.